The sequence of this TCR beta chain was determined in a study of blood T cell repertoires in COVID-19. Across the study: The analysed material was cDNA or gDNA that came from T cells, B-cell-depleted T cells, or PBMCs.

Measured with immunoSEQ multiplex PCR; TCRdb has only the in-frame clones, and not every one. The top ten clones hold 3.5% to 5.5% of a sample with 250,000 to 300,000 clones, 83% of them seen once. Per the germline V gene, CDR1 is SNHLY and CDR2 is FYNNEI. The CDR3 runs 12 residues. V was clipped by 7 bases and J by 4 bases, with 10 bases between them. Specimen: peripheral blood. The chain recombines TRBV2 with TRBJ1-2; D not resolved. This TCR derives from a man in his 60s who had recovered from COVID-19. In DNA form, the CDR3 reads TGTGCCAGCATTTCGCAGTTCTATGGCTACACCTTC. It is translated as CASISQFYGYTF.